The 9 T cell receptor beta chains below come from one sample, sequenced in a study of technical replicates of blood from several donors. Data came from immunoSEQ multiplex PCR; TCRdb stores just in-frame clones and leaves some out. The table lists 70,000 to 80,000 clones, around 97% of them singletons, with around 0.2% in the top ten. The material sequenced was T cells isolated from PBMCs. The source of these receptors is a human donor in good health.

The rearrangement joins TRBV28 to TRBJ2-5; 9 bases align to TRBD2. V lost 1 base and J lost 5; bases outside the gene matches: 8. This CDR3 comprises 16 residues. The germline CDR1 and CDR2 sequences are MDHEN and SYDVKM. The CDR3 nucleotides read TGTGCCAGCAGTTTATCGGGTAGCGGGAGCTGGGAGACCCAGTACTTC. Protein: CASSLSGSGSWETQYF.

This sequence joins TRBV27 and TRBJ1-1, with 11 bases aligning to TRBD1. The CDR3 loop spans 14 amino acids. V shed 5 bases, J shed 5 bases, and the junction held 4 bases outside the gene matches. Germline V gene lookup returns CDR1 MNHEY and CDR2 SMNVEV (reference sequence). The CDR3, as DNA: TGTGCCAGCAGTAAATGGGACAGGGGGACTGAAGCTTTCTTT. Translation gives CASSKWDRGTEAFF.

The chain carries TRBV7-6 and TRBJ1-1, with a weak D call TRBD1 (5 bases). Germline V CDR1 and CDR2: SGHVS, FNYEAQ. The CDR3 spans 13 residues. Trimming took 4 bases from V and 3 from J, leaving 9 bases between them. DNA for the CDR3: TGTGCCAGCAGCTCCAGGGCCTACACTGAAGCTTTCTTT. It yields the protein CASSSRAYTEAFF.

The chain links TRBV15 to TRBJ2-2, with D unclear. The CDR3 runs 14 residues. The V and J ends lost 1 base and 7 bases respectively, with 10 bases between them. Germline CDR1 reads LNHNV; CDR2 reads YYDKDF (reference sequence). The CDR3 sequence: CATSRADILGELFF. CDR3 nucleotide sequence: TGTGCCACCAGCAGAGCCGACATTCTCGGGGAGCTGTTTTTT.

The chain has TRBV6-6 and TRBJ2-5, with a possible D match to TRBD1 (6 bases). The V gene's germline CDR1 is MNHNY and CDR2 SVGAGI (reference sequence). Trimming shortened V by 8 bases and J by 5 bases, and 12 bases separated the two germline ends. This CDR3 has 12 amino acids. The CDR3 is CASGWTAETQYF. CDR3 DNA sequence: TGTGCCAGCGGCTGGACAGCGGAGACCCAGTACTTC.

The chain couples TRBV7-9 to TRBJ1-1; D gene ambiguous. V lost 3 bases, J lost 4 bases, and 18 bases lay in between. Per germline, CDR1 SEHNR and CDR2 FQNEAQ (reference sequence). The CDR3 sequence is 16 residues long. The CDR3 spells CASSFVKRAGGTEAFF. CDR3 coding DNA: TGTGCCAGCAGCTTCGTGAAGAGGGCTGGTGGCACTGAAGCTTTCTTT. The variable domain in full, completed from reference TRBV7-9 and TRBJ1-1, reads DTGVSQNPRHKITKRGQNVTFRCDPISEHNRLYWYRQTLGQGPEFLTYFQNEAQLEKSRLLSDRFSAERPKGSFSTLEIQRTEQGDSAMYLCASSFVKRAGGTEAFFGQGTRLTVV.

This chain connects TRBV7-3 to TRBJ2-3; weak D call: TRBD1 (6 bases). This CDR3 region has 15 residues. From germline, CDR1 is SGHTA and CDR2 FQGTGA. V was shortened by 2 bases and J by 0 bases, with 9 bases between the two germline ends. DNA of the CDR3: TGTGCCAGCAGCTTAGACAGGACTAGCACAGATACGCAGTATTTT. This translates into CASSLDRTSTDTQYF.

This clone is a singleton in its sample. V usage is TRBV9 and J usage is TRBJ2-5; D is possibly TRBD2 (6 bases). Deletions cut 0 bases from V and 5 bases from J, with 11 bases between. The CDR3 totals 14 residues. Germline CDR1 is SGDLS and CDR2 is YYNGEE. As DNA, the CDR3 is TGTGCCAGCAGCGTAGTCGGGGGTAAGGAGACCCAGTACTTC. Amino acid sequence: CASSVVGGKETQYF.

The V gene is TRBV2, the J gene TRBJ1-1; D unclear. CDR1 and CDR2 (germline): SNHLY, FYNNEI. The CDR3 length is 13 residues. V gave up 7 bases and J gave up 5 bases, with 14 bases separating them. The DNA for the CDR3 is TGTGCCAGCACCTCCAATGGGAGGACTGAAGCTTTCTTT. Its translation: CASTSNGRTEAFF.